The subject of this entry is one TCR beta chain. The sample comes from a study of blood T cell repertoires in COVID-19. TCRdb's copy holds only in-frame clones and misses some; the assay was immunoSEQ multiplex PCR. The sample lists around 200,000 clones, around 87% occurring once. The V segment lost 11 bases and the J segment 3 bases; nucleotides outside the gene matches: 6. CDR1 MNHEY and CDR2 SVGAGI come from the germline V gene. This CDR3 contains 12 residues. The source is a man aged 55 to 69 who had recovered from COVID-19. This chain links TRBV6-5 with TRBJ2-7; 8 positions agree with TRBD1. Sequenced input: peripheral blood. This chain's CDR3 is CAARTGSYEQYF. The CDR3 DNA sequence: TGTGCCGCTCGGACAGGGAGCTACGAGCAGTACTTC.